The T cell receptor beta chain under discussion was sequenced for a study of early T cells in non-severe SARS-CoV-2 infection (TCRdb year 2021). Regarding the complete study: Bulk RNA from unsorted whole blood was used for TCR sequencing, so alpha and beta chains could not be paired. Paper-wide results and their limitations: VDJdb matching was skewed toward anti-spike CD8 responses and likely underestimated virus-specific expansions, missing private and CD4 specificities.

On this clonotype: Its antigen is unknown. Per-nucleotide qualities are absent, and no much larger clonotype sits a single base away.

Here V drops 6 bases and J drops 4 bases, and the junction holds 7 bases not matched to any gene. The germline V gene encodes CDR1 SGHVS and CDR2 FNYEAQ. From cysteine to phenylalanine, the CDR3 is 15 amino acids long. CDR3 DNA is the only sequence kept; it has 45 bases, read in frame from the first base. The receptor library was made with 5' RACE. Sequencing was carried out with a NextSeq 500. Unique molecular identifiers were attached to individual cDNA molecules in the TCR library protocol so that sequencing error and PCR bias could be corrected. TCR alpha and beta chains were both sequenced, and the abundances of alpha and beta sequences in each sample were closely correlated with each other. The source study handled its data this way. Decombinator V4 was used to annotate TCR sequences for V gene, J gene and CDR3. TCRs were defined as expanded if a significant change between any two time points was detected under a Poisson model with p below 0.0001. TCR abundances were normalised to the total number of TCRs sequenced in each sample and reported as counts per million. MAIT TCRs were defined by TRAV1-2 paired with TRAJ12, TRAJ20 or TRAJ33, and iNKT TCRs by TRAV10 paired with TRAJ18. A search of VDJdb, accessed on 1 November 2021, was run for TCRs annotated to CMV, EBV and SARS-CoV-2, with TCRs annotated for multiple antigens excluded. The public reads were quality trimmed at Q25 with fastp and then assembled into clones with MiXCR by TCRdb, keeping productive beta chains. Merged by CDR3 protein, the rows form single entries marked with the most common genes and DNA. TCRdb's processing, not the authors' own work, is the source of the V and J calls. The sample records tens of thousands of distinct CDR3 sequences, about 15% of which are singletons. Approximately 4% of the sample lies in the top ten.

This was a case-control study nested in a cohort of healthcare workers in London, UK, who had nasopharyngeal swab PCR tests and blood samples taken every week. Healthcare workers were enrolled in the week of the UK lockdown, from 23 to 31 March 2020, and were followed every week for up to roughly 16 weeks. The origin of this receptor is an adult who was a healthcare worker with PCR-confirmed SARS-CoV-2 infection or an uninfected control (not recorded which). This sequence uses TRBV7-6 and TRBJ2-5, with 11 junctional bases fitting TRBD2. Sequencing was performed on whole blood, taken at baseline. The CDR3 in this case is CASSSKLAGVETQYF. The DNA is TGTGCCAGCAGTTCAAAACTAGCGGGAGTAGAGACCCAGTACTTC.